This T cell receptor beta chain appears in the sequencing data of a study of blood T cell repertoires in COVID-19. Study details: Donors in the United States, Italy and Spain gave samples during acute or convalescent COVID-19. Nucleic acid was either cDNA or gDNA, and it came from T cells, B-cell-depleted T cells, or PBMCs.

Germline CDR1 ENHRY, CDR2 SYGVKD. V lost 4 bases and J lost 0, with 19 bases in between. The CDR3 totals 18 residues. Per the original methods: Reference gene primer amplification gave nucleated cell count estimates. TCRdb's copy holds only in-frame clones and misses some; the assay was immunoSEQ multiplex PCR. The V and J calls and clone size are taken from that table; D and trimming were inferred from the DNA. The sample holds 200,000 to 250,000 clones; approximately 78% are singletons and the top ten take 3% to 4%. The rearrangement links TRBV10-3 to TRBJ1-3; tentatively, D is TRBD1 (6 bases). The receptor was isolated from a young woman with acute or convalescent COVID-19. Material: peripheral blood. The DNA of the CDR3 is TGTGCCATCAGTGTCGCGAGGGGGAAACCCCTCTCTGGAAACACCATATATTTT. Its protein is CAISVARGKPLSGNTIYF.